The clone carrying this TCR beta chain was detected ten times or more. One entry per CDR3 protein results from TCRdb running MiXCR on the 5' RACE reads. The sample includes 250,000 to 350,000 distinct CDR3 sequences, less than 20% seen only once; the top ten take about 21%. These data originate in a study of T-cell memory formation after mild COVID-19. Between the trimmed V and J ends, which lost 1 base and 0 bases, there was a span of 7 bases. CDR3 size: 14 residues. The germline gives CDR1 SGHTA, CDR2 FQGNSA. The TCR sequence derives from a man between 18 and 29 years old who had mild COVID-19 (a few samples of this study predate the infection). Cell type and time point are not known. The sequencing sample was made of PBMCs or a T cell subset sorted from them (not recorded which). V gene TRBV7-2 combines with J gene TRBJ2-7; D gene ambiguous. The DNA of the CDR3 is TGTGCCAGCAGCTTAGTAAGGAGCTCCTACGAGCAGTACTTC. This translates into CASSLVRSSYEQYF. Variable domain in full (rest from reference TRBV7-2 and TRBJ2-7): GAGVSQSPSNKVTEKGKDVELRCDPISGHTALYWYRQSLGQGLEFLIYFQGNSAPDKSGLPSDRFSAERTGGSVSTLTIQRTQQEDSAVYLCASSLVRSSYEQYFGPGTRLTVT.